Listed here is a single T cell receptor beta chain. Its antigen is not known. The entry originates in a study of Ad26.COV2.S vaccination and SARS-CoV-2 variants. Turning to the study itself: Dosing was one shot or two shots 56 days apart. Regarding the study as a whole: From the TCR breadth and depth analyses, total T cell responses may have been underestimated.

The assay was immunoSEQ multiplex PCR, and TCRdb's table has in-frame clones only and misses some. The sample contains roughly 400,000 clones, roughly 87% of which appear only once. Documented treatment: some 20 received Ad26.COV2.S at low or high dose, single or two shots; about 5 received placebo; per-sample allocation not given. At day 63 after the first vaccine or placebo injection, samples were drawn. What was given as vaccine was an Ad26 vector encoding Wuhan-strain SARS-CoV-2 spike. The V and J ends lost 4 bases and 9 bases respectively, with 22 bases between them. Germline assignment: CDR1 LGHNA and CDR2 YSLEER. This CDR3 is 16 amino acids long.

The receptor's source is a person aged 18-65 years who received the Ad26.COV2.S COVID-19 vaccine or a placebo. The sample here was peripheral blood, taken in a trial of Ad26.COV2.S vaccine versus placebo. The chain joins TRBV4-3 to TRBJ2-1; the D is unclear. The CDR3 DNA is TGCGCCAGCAGCCTTGACCTGGGGATAGGATTCGGTGAGCAGTTCTTC. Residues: CASSLDLGIGFGEQFF.